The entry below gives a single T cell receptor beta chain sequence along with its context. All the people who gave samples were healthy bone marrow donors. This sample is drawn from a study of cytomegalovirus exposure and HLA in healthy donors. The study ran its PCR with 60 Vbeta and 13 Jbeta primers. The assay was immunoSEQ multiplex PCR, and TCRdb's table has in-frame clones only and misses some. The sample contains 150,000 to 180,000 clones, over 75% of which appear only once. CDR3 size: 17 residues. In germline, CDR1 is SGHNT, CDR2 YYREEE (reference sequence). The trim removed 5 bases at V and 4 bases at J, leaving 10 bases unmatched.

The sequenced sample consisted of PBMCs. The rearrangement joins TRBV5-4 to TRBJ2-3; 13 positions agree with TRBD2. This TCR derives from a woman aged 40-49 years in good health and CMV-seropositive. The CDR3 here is CASSRGGTSGRADTQYF. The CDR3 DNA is TGTGCCAGCAGTCGGGGTGGTACTAGCGGGAGGGCAGATACGCAGTATTTT.